The 19 T cell receptor beta chains reported below all come from one sample, sequenced in a study of CXCR3-negative and CXCR3-positive naive CD8 T cells. Whole-study findings and limits: TRB CDR3s were more hydrophobic in CXCR3-positive than in CXCR3-negative naive cells.

The authors made the TRB cDNA libraries by 5' RACE using UMI labels. TCRdb re-called the 5' RACE reads and shows each CDR3 protein once, DNA omitted. The sample has approximately 120,000 distinct CDR3 sequences. Their antigens are not known. The source material was naive CXCR3+ CD8+ T cells from blood. Subset defined: CD45RO-CCR7+CD27+CD95- naive CD8+ T cells expressing CXCR3 (TNR3+). The source of these receptors is a human donor in good health. Some clones in this sample may be carry-over from other donors' samples.

The chain links TRBV5-1 to TRBJ2-1; TCRdb outputs TRBD2, but without DNA this stays unchecked. Germline CDR1 is SGHRS and CDR2 is YFSETQ. This CDR3 comprises 17 residues. The CDR3 sequence is CASSLEAGTSGKGEQFF.

V usage is TRBV7-3 and J usage is TRBJ2-1; TCRdb proposes TRBD1, but this gene call is untestable without DNA. Per germline, CDR1 SGHTA and CDR2 FQGTGA. This CDR3 comprises 16 residues. CDR3 in amino acids: CASSQVTGRSYNEQFF.

This chain links TRBV20-1 with TRBJ2-1; the D call of TRBD1 rests on TCRdb alone, since no DNA is present to check it. CDR1 and CDR2 (germline): DFQATT, SNEGSKA (reference sequence). The CDR3 contains 14 residues. CDR3 amino acids: CSASTESSYNEQFF.

V is TRBV30 and J is TRBJ2-3. Germline V gene data show CDR1 as GTSNPN and CDR2 as SVGIG (reference sequence). This CDR3 has 12 residues. The CDR3 loop reads CAWSDRLDTQYF.

The CDR3 sequence: CAIRDSSSYEQYF. The rearrangement links TRBV10-3 to TRBJ2-7. CDR1 is ENHRY and CDR2 is SYGVKD in the germline V gene. The CDR3 loop spans 13 amino acids.

The CDR3 is CASSLAGGVYEQYF. The chain employs TRBV7-6 and TRBJ2-7; TCRdb's D call of TRBD1 is untestable without DNA. The CDR3 is 14 residues long. Per germline, CDR1 SGHVS and CDR2 FNYEAQ.

J is TRBJ2-3 and V is TRBV27; TCRdb's D call, TRBD1, is unchecked because there is no DNA. The CDR3 contains 13 residues. Germline lookup yields CDR1 MNHEY and CDR2 SMNVEV (reference sequence). Here the CDR3 reads CASSPGAMGTQYF.

The chain recombines TRBV4-3 with TRBJ2-1. The germline V gene has CDR1 LGHNA and CDR2 YSLEER. CDR3 length equals 16 residues. Here the CDR3 reads CASSQDRAAIYNEQFF.

The chain joins TRBV7-3 to TRBJ2-7. The germline gives CDR1 SGHTA, CDR2 FQGTGA. The CDR3 consists of 13 residues. CDR3 protein: CASSLTAINEQYF.

The J gene is TRBJ2-2, the V gene TRBV28; with no DNA, the TCRdb D assignment of TRBD1 cannot be verified. CDR3 length: 16 residues. Germline loops: CDR1 MDHEN, CDR2 SYDVKM. The chain's CDR3 is CASSLSPGQNTGELFF.

V gene TRBV5-4 combines with J gene TRBJ2-3; TCRdb outputs TRBD1, but without DNA this stays unchecked. The CDR3 sequence is 22 residues long. Germline V gene data show CDR1 as SGHNT and CDR2 as YYREEE (reference sequence). The CDR3 loop is CASSLAAHRFEAQPSRTDTQYF.

The rearrangement joins TRBV28 to TRBJ2-1; the TRBD2 assignment by TCRdb is unverifiable without DNA. Germline loops: CDR1 MDHEN, CDR2 SYDVKM. The CDR3 is 17 amino acids. The CDR3 here is CASWGLAGGGAYNEQFF.

This chain connects TRBV7-2 to TRBJ2-7; TCRdb indicates TRBD2, and absent DNA this call remains unverified. CDR1 and CDR2 from the germline V gene are SGHTA and FQGNSA. There are 17 residues in the CDR3. CDR3 residues: CASSDPGTSGGSYEQYF.

The chain carries TRBV10-3 and TRBJ2-7; checking the TCRdb D call of TRBD2 is not possible without DNA. CDR3 length: 15 residues. Germline values: CDR1 ENHRY, CDR2 SYGVKD. The CDR3 region is CAIRETSRASYEQYF.

The J gene is TRBJ2-5, the V gene TRBV3-1; TCRdb names TRBD1, which stays unverified in the absence of DNA. In germline, CDR1 is LGHDT, CDR2 YNNKEL (reference sequence). The length of the CDR3 is 16 residues. CDR3 in amino acids: CASSQDERQFQETQYF.

The rearrangement uses TRBV12-3 or TRBV12-4 and TRBJ2-1; TCRdb picks TRBD2, but there is no DNA to check that call. The CDR3 has 14 residues. CDR3 region: CATGTSGSGNEQFF.

This chain connects TRBV29-1 to TRBJ2-7. CDR1 and CDR2 from the germline V gene are SQVTM and ANQGSEA. CDR3 length: 12 residues. This CDR3 reads CSVLDPVREQYF.

This CDR3 reads CASSRPPFYEQYF. The chain has TRBV7-9 and TRBJ2-7; checking the TCRdb D call of TRBD1 is not possible without DNA. The germline V gene has CDR1 SEHNR and CDR2 FQNEAQ (reference sequence). This CDR3 contains 13 residues.

The CDR3: CASSWENQETQYF. The J gene is TRBJ2-5, the V gene TRBV12-3 or TRBV12-4. This CDR3 comprises 13 residues.